Shown below are 13 T cell receptor beta chains from a single sample sequenced in a study of vaccination effects on CD4 cells after COVID-19. ViraFEST used viral peptide pools to expand antigen-specific CD4+ T cells before sequencing. Isolating CD4+ T cells followed more than 9 days of culture. Participants were given two doses of BNT162b2 or mRNA-1273 vaccine. Produced via immunoSEQ multiplex PCR; TCRdb's table is partial and in-frame only. This table has around 33,000 clones, roughly four fifths appearing once. No cognate antigen is known for these TCRs. The sample here was CD4+ T cells from PBMCs cultured with HCoV-NL63 spike peptides, taken after COVID-19 vaccination. These receptors originate from a human donor who received a COVID-19 vaccine. Some clones in this sample may be carry-over from other donors' samples.

The chain has TRBV18 and TRBJ1-1, with TRBD1 as a possible D gene (6 bases). With 4 bases removed from V and 2 bases from J, the gap between germline ends came to 8 bases. Germline assignment: CDR1 KGHSH and CDR2 LQKENI. The CDR3 consists of 13 residues. The CDR3 spells CASSLGQNTEAFF. CDR3 bases: TGTGCCAGCTCACTGGGACAAAACACTGAAGCTTTCTTT.

The chain is built from TRBV7-8 and TRBJ1-1, with D hard to call. The CDR3 is made up of 10 amino acids. V shed 5 bases and J shed 2 bases, with 0 bases lying between them. The germline gives CDR1 SGHVS, CDR2 FQNEAQ. The CDR3 DNA reads TGTGCCAGCAGCAACACTGAAGCTTTCTTT. It encodes CASSNTEAFF. The full variable domain, rest sourced from reference TRBV7-8 and TRBJ1-1, is GAGVSQSPRYKVAKRGQDVALRCDPISGHVSLFWYQQALGQGPEFLTYFQNEAQLDKSGLPSDRFFAERPEGSVSTLKIQRTQQEDSAVYLCASSNTEAFFGQGTRLTVV.

The J gene is TRBJ1-2, the V gene TRBV5-6; no clear D gene. The CDR3 has 14 amino acids. Germline loops: CDR1 SGHDT, CDR2 YYEEEE. With 4 bases removed from V and 5 bases from J, the gap between germline ends came to 15 bases. The CDR3, as DNA: TGTGCCAGCAGCCGAGGGCCTTCCCCTTATGGCTACACCTTC. It specifies CASSRGPSPYGYTF. The full variable domain, rest sourced from reference TRBV5-6 and TRBJ1-2, is DAGVTQSPTHLIKTRGQQVTLRCSPKSGHDTVSWYQQALGQGPQFIFQYYEEEERQRGNFPDRFSGHQFPNYSSELNVNALLLGDSALYLCASSRGPSPYGYTFGSGTRLTVV.

The chain has TRBV7-2 and TRBJ2-2; 7 bases are a match to TRBD1. Germline values: CDR1 SGHTA, CDR2 FQGNSA. V lost 1 base and J lost 4; bases outside the gene matches: 6. This CDR3 comprises 16 residues. For the CDR3, the DNA is TGTGCCAGCAGCTTAGGCCTGGGACAGCTCACCGGGGAGCTGTTTTTT. Translating gives CASSLGLGQLTGELFF.

This clone was seen more than once but under ten times. The chain has TRBV7-3 and TRBJ1-1; D is unclear. The V end was cut by 3 bases, the J end by 1 base, with 9 bases between. Germline V CDR1 and CDR2: SGHTA, FQGTGA. CDR3 length equals 14 residues. Here the CDR3 reads CASSFGAGNTEAFF. In DNA form, the CDR3 reads TGTGCCAGCAGCTTCGGAGCAGGGAACACTGAAGCTTTCTTT.

V is TRBV7-2 and J is TRBJ1-3; the D gene is possibly TRBD1 (5 bases). The CDR3 loop spans 15 amino acids. The germline gives CDR1 SGHTA, CDR2 FQGNSA. Trimming removed 4 bases from V and 3 bases from J, with 13 bases in between. In DNA form, the CDR3 reads TGTGCCAGCAGCTCCCAGGGAAGAAATGGAAACACCATATATTTT. Protein sequence: CASSSQGRNGNTIYF.

This clone was counted between two and nine times. This sequence joins TRBV9 and TRBJ1-1; a possible D gene is TRBD1 (6 bases). V was cut by 3 bases and J by 5 bases, with 14 bases left in between. This CDR3 has 14 residues. Germline CDR1 is SGDLS and CDR2 is YYNGEE. CDR3 sequence (DNA): TGTGCCAGCAGCGCGGGGCTAGGGGGGACTGAAGCTTTCTTT. Protein: CASSAGLGGTEAFF.

The chain uses TRBV5-1 and TRBJ1-1; possible D gene TRBD1, 5 bases. Trimming shortened V by 4 bases and J by 4 bases, and 11 bases separated the two germline ends. CDR3 length: 13 amino acids. Germline CDR1 is SGHRS and CDR2 is YFSETQ. In DNA, the CDR3 is TGCGCCAGCAGCGGGGGGGGTACCACTGAAGCTTTCTTT. Translated: CASSGGGTTEAFF. Filled out from reference TRBV5-1 and TRBJ1-1, the complete variable domain reads KAGVTQTPRYLIKTRGQQVTLSCSPISGHRSVSWYQQTPGQGLQFLFEYFSETQRNKGNFPGRFSGRQFSNSRSEMNVSTLELGDSALYLCASSGGGTTEAFFGQGTRLTVV.

In its sample, this clone was seen once. The chain recombines TRBV6-4 with TRBJ1-5, with D maybe TRBD1 (6 bases). V lost 5 bases and J 7 bases, leaving 15 bases between the germline ends. CDR1 is MRHNA and CDR2 is SNTAGT in the germline V gene. The CDR3 has 14 residues. As DNA, the CDR3 is TGTGCCAGCAGTTTAACAGGGTTTGGGCAGCCCCAGCATTTT. It yields the protein CASSLTGFGQPQHF.

V gene TRBV4-1 combines with J gene TRBJ2-7; possible D gene TRBD2, 6 bases. With 0 bases removed from V and 0 bases from J, the gap between germline ends came to 9 bases. Germline V CDR1 and CDR2: MGHRA, YSYEKL. The CDR3 length is 15 residues. CDR3 bases: TGCGCCAGCAGCCAAGAGGAGGGGCACTCCTACGAGCAGTACGTC. It codes for CASSQEEGHSYEQYV.

The rearrangement links TRBV11-2 to TRBJ1-2; D perhaps matches TRBD1 (5 bases). V shed 0 bases and J shed 0 bases, with 8 bases lying between them. The CDR3 has 15 residues. Germline assignment: CDR1 SGHAT and CDR2 FQNNGV. CDR3 loop: CASSLDPTANYGYTF. The CDR3 DNA reads as TGTGCCAGCAGCTTAGACCCGACAGCTAACTATGGCTACACCTTC.

V is TRBV6-5 and J is TRBJ1-1; D is perhaps TRBD1 (6 bases). CDR3 size: 14 residues. V gave up 2 bases and J gave up 9 bases, with 16 bases separating them. Germline assignment: CDR1 MNHEY and CDR2 SVGAGI. The CDR3 loop is CASSYPDSREKAFF. The CDR3 nucleotides read TGTGCCAGCAGTTACCCGGACAGTCGGGAAAAAGCTTTCTTT.

The chain has TRBV11-2 and TRBJ2-3; D assignment may be TRBD1 or TRBD2 (6 bases each). This CDR3 is built from 16 residues. The V end lost 1 base, the J end lost 3 bases, and 14 bases lay between the germline ends. Germline CDR1 reads SGHAT; CDR2 reads FQNNGV. In DNA form, the CDR3 reads TGTGCCAGCAGCTTAGTATCGGGGGCCGAAACAGATACGCAGTATTTT. Its translation is CASSLVSGAETDTQYF.